These 2 T cell receptor beta chains share one sample of origin, sequenced in a study of blood T cell repertoires in COVID-19. The method was immunoSEQ multiplex PCR; TCRdb's version includes in-frame clones alone and lacks a portion of them. This repertoire shows roughly 30,000 clones, approximately 90% found once; its top ten account for roughly 3.8%. Sequenced input: peripheral blood. The source is a man aged 60 to 75 with acute or convalescent COVID-19.

The rearrangement joins TRBV5-6 to TRBJ1-3; D is unresolved. CDR1 and CDR2 (germline): SGHDT, YYEEEE. Trimming took off 1 base at V and 2 bases at J, with 10 bases between the two ends. CDR3 length: 15 amino acids. CDR3 bases: TGTGCCAGCAGCTTGTATAACAGACCTGGAAACACCATATATTTT. This codes for CASSLYNRPGNTIYF.

This chain joins TRBV7-8 and TRBJ1-4; no clear D. The CDR3 spans 14 residues. Trimming pared 3 bases from V and 4 bases from J, leaving 9 bases between. Looked up from germline, CDR1 is SGHVS and CDR2 is FQNEAQ. CDR3: CASSLGRFNEKLFF. CDR3 bases: TGTGCCAGCAGCTTGGGCAGATTTAATGAAAAACTGTTTTTT.